This T cell receptor beta chain was observed in a study of CD8+CD57+ T cells in acquired aplastic anemia. It was genomic DNA that served as the template for profiling TCR beta VDJ and CDR3. TCRdb fed the reads into MiXCR, producing one record per CDR3 protein. The data show 150,000 to 200,000 distinct CDR3 sequences, about 60% seen once. This clonotype was counted ten times or more. CDR1 DFQATT and CDR2 SNEGSKA come from the germline V gene (reference sequence). V lost 3 bases, J lost 2 bases, and 2 bases stayed unmatched. CDR3 length: 13 residues. V is TRBV20-1 and J is TRBJ2-7; 9 nucleotides match TRBD2. Sequences were obtained from sorted CD4+, CD8+, or CD8+CD57+ T cells (not recorded which) from PBMCs. This clonotype originated in a human donor in good health. The CDR3 nucleotides read TGCAGTGCTAGTTCTAGCGGGACCTACGAGCAGTACTTC. The encoded protein is CSASSSGTYEQYF.